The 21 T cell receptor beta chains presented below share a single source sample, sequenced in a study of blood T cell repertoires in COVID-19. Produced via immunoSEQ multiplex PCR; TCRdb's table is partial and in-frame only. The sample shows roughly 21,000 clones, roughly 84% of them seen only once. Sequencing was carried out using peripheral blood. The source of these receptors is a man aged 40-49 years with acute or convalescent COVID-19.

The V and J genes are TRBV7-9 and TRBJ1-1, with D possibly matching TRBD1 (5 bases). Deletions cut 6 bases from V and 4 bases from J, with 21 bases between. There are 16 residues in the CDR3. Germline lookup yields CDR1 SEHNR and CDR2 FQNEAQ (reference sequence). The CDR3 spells CASSRSGRPGGTEAFF. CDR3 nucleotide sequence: TGTGCCAGCAGTCGCAGTGGCAGGCCGGGGGGCACTGAAGCTTTCTTT.

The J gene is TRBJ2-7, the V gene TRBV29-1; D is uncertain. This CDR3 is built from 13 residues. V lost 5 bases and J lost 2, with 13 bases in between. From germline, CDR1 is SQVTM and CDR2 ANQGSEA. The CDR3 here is CSVTSVNTYEQYF. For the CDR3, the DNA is TGCAGCGTTACGTCAGTCAATACCTACGAGCAGTACTTC.

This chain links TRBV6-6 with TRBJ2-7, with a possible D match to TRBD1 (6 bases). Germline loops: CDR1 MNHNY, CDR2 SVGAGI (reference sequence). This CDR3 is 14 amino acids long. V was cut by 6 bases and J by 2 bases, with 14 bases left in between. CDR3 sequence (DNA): TGTGCCAGCAGCCGAACCCAGGGGCCCTACGAGCAGTACTTC. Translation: CASSRTQGPYEQYF.

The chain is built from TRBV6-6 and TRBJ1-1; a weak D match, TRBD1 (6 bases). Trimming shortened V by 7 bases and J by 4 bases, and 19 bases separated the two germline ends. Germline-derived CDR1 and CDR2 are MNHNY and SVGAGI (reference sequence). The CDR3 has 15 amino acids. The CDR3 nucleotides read TGTGCCAGCACCCTAGGGGGGGTAGCTGGCACTGAAGCTTTCTTT. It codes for CASTLGGVAGTEAFF.

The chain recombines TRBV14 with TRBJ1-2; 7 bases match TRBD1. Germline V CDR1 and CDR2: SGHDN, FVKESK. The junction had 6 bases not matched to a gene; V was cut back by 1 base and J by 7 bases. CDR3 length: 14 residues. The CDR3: CASSQATPGGGYTF. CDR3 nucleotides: TGTGCCAGCAGCCAAGCAACCCCAGGGGGTGGCTACACCTTC.

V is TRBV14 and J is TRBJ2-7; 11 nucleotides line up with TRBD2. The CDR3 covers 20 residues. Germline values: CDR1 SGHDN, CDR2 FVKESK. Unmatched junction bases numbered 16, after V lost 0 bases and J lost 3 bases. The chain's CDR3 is CASSQEFAGVLGLADYEQYF. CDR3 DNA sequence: TGTGCCAGCAGCCAAGAGTTCGCGGGGGTACTGGGACTAGCGGACTACGAGCAGTACTTC.

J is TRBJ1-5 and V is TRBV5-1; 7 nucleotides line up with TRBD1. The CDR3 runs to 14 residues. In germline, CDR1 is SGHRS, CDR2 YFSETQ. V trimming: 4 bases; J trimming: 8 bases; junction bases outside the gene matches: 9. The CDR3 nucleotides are TGCGCCAGCAGCCCGTCAGGGGGTCGTGAGCCCCAGCATTTT. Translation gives CASSPSGGREPQHF.

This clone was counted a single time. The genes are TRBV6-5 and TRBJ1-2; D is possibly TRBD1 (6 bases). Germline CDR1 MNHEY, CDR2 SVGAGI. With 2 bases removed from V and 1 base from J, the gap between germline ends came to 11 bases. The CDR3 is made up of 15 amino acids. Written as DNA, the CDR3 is TGTGCCAGCAGTTACGCAGGGGACTATAACTATGGCTACACCTTC. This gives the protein CASSYAGDYNYGYTF.

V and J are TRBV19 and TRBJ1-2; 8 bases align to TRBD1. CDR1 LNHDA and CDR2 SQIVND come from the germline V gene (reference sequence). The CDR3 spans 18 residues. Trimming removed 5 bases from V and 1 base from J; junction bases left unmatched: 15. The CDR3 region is CASSLLRDRRHLNYGYTF. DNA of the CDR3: TGTGCCAGTAGTTTACTCCGGGACAGGCGACACCTTAACTATGGCTACACCTTC.

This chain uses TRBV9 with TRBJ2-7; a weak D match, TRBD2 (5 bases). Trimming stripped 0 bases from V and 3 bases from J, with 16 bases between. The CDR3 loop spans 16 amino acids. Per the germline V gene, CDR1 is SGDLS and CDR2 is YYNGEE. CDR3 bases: TGTGCCAGCAGCGTAGGGAGCGGAATAGGAGTCTACGAGCAGTACTTC. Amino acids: CASSVGSGIGVYEQYF. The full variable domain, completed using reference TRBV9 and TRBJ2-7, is DSGVTQTPKHLITATGQRVTLRCSPRSGDLSVYWYQQSLDQGLQFLIQYYNGEERAKGNILERFSAQQFPDLHSELNLSSLELGDSALYFCASSVGSGIGVYEQYFGPGTRLTVT.

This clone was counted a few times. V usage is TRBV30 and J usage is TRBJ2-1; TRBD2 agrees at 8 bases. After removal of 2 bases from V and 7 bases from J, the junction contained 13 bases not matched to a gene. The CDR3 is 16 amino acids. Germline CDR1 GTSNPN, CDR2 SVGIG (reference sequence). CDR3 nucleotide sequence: TGTGCCTGGAGTTCTCGATTTAGCGGGACGTGGAATGAGCAGTTCTTC. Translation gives CAWSSRFSGTWNEQFF.

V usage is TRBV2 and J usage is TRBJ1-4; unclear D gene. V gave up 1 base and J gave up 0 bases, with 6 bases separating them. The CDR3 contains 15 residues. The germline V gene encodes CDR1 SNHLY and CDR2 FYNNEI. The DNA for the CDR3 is TGTGCCAGCAGTGAAGGGAGTGCAACTAATGAAAAACTGTTTTTT. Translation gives CASSEGSATNEKLFF.

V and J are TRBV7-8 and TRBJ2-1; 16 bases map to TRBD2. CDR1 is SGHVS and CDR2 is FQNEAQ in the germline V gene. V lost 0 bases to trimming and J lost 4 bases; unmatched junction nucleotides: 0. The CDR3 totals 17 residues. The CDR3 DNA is TGTGCCAGCAGCTTAGCGGGACTAGCGGGGGGGTACAATGAGCAGTTCTTC. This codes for CASSLAGLAGGYNEQFF.

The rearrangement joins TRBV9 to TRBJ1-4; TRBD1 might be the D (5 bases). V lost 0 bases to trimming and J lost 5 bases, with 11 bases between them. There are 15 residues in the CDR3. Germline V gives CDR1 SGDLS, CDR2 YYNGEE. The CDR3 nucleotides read TGTGCCAGCAGCGTAGGGGGGGAAGGAAATGAAAAACTGTTTTTT. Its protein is CASSVGGEGNEKLFF.

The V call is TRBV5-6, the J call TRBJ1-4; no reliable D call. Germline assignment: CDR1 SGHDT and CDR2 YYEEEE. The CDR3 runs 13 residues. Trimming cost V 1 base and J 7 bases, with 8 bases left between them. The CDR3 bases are TGTGCCAGCAGCTTGTCGCCAGGTGAAAAACTGTTTTTT. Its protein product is CASSLSPGEKLFF.

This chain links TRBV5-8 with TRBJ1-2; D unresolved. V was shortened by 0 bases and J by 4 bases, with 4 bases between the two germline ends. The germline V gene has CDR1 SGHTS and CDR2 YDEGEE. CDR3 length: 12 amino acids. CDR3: CASSLDTYGYTF. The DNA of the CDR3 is TGTGCCAGCAGCTTGGACACCTATGGCTACACCTTC.

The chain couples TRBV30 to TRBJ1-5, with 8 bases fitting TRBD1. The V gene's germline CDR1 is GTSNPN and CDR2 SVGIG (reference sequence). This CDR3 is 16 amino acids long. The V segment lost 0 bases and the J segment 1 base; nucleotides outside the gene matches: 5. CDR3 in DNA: TGTGCCTGGAGTGTACCAGGGGGCGGAAGCAATCAGCCCCAGCATTTT. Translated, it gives CAWSVPGGGSNQPQHF.

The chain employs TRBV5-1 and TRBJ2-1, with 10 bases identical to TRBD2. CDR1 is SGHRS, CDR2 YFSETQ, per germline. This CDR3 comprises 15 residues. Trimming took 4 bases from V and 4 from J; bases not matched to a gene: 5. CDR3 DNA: TGCGCCAGCAGCGTACTAGCGGGGACTTACAATGAGCAGTTCTTC. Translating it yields CASSVLAGTYNEQFF.

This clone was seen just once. The CDR3 protein is CATSRVDRGPFYEQYF. In nucleotides, the CDR3 is TGTGCCACCAGCAGAGTTGACAGGGGCCCCTTCTACGAGCAGTACTTC. The chain carries TRBV15 and TRBJ2-7, with 8 positions matching TRBD1. The CDR3 spans 16 residues. Trimming removed 1 base from V and 3 bases from J; junction bases left unmatched: 8. Germline V gene data show CDR1 as LNHNV and CDR2 as YYDKDF (reference sequence). Combining the CDR3 with reference TRBV15 and TRBJ2-7 gives the whole variable domain DAMVIQNPRYQVTQFGKPVTLSCSQTLNHNVMYWYQQKSSQAPKLLFHYYDKDFNNEADTPDNFQSRRPNTSFCFLDIRSPGLGDTAMYLCATSRVDRGPFYEQYFGPGTRLTVT.

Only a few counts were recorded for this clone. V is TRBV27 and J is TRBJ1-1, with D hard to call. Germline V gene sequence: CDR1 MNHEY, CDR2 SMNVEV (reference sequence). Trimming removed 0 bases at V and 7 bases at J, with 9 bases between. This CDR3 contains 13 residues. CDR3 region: CASSLSPTDEAFF. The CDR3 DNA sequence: TGTGCCAGCAGTTTATCGCCTACCGATGAAGCTTTCTTT.

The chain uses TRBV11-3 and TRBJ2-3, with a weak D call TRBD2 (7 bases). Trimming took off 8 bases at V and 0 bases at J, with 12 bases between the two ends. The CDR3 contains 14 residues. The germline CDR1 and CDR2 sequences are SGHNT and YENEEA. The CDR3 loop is CASQRGASTDTQYF. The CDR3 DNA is TGTGCCAGCCAACGGGGGGCCAGCACAGATACGCAGTATTTT.